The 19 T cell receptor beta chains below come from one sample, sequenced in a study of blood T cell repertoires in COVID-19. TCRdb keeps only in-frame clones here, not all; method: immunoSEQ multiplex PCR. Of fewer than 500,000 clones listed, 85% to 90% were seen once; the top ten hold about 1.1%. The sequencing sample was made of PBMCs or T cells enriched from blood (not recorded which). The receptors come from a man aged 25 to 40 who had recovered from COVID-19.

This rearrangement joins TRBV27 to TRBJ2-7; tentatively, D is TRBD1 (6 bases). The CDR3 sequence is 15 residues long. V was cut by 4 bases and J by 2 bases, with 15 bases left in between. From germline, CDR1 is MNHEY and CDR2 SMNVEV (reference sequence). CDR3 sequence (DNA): TGTGCCAGCAGTTCCATACCAGGGGCCCCCTACGAGCAGTACTTC. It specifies CASSSIPGAPYEQYF.

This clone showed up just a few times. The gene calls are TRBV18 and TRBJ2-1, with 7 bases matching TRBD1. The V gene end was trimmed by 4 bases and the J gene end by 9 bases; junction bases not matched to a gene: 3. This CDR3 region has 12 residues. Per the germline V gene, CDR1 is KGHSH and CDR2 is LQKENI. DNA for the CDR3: TGTGCCAGCTCACAGGGGGCGAGTGAGCAGTTCTTC. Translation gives CASSQGASEQFF.

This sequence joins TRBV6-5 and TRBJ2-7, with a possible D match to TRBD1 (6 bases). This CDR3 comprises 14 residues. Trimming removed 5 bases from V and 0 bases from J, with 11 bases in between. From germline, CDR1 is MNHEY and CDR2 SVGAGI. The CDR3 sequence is CASSRTGYSYEQYF. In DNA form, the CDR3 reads TGTGCCAGCAGTCGCACAGGGTACTCCTACGAGCAGTACTTC.

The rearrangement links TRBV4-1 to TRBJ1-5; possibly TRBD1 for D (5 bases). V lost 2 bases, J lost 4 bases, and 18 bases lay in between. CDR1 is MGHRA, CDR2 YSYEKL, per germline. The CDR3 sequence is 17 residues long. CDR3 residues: CASSQTSLDSLNQPQHF. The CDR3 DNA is TGCGCCAGCAGCCAAACAAGCCTCGACAGCTTAAATCAGCCCCAGCATTTT.

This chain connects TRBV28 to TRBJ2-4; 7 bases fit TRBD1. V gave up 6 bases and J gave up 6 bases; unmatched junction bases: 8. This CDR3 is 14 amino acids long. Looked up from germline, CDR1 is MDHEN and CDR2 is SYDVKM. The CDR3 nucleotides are TGTGCCAGCAGATCGGGACAGAGGATAAACATTCAGTACTTC. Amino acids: CASRSGQRINIQYF.

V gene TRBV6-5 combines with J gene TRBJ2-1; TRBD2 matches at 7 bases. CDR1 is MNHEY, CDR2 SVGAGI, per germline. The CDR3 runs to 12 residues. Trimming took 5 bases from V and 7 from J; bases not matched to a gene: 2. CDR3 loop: CASSRAGNEQFF. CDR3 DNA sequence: TGTGCCAGCAGTCGAGCGGGGAATGAGCAGTTCTTC.

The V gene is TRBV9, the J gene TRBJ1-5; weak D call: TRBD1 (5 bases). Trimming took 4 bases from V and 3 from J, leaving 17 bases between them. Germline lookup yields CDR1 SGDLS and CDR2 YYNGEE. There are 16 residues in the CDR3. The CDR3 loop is CASSPDGHTANQPQHF. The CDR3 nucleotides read TGTGCCAGCAGCCCCGATGGACATACGGCCAATCAGCCCCAGCATTTT.

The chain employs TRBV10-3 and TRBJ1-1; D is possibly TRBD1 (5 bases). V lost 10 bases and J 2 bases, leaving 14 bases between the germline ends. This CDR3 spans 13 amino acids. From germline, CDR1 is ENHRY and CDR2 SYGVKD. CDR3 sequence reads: CASGKGLNTEAFF. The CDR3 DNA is TGTGCCAGCGGGAAGGGACTAAACACTGAAGCTTTCTTT.

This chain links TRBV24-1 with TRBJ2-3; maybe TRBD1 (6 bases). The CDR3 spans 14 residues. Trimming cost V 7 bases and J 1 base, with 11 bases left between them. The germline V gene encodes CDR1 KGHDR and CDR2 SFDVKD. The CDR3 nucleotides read TGTGCCACCAGCTCGGGGACACGCACAGATACGCAGTATTTT. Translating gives CATSSGTRTDTQYF.

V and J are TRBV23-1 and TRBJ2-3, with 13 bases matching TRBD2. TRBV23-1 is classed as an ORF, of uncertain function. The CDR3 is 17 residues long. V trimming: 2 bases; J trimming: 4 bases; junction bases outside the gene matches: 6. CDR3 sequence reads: CASSQELAGGGADTQYF. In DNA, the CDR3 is TGCGCCAGCAGTCAAGAACTAGCGGGAGGGGGCGCAGATACGCAGTATTTT.

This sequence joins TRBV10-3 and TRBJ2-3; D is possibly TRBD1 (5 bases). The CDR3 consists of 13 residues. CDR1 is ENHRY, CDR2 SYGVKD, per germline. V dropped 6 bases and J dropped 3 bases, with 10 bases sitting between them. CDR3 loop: CAISPQGTDTQYF. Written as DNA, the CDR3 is TGTGCCATCAGCCCTCAGGGAACAGATACGCAGTATTTT.

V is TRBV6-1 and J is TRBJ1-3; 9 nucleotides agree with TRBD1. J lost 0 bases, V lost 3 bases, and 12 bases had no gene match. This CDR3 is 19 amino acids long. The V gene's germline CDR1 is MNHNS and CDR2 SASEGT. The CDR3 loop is CASSDLLGQGNFSGNTIYF. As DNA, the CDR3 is TGTGCCAGCAGTGACCTCTTGGGACAGGGAAACTTCTCTGGAAACACCATATATTTT.

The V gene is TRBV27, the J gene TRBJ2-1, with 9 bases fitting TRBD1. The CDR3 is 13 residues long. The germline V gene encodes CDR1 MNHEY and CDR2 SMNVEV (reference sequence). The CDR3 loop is CASKQGAVDEQFF. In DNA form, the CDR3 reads TGTGCGTCAAAACAGGGGGCCGTGGATGAGCAGTTCTTC.

CDR3 in amino acids: CASSPRTGNEKLFF. CDR3 DNA sequence: TGTGCCAGCAGCCCGAGGACAGGGAATGAAAAACTGTTTTTT. The chain combines TRBV14 with TRBJ1-4, with 8 bases matching TRBD1. J gave up 5 bases and V 4 bases, and 3 bases lay outside the gene matches. The CDR3 has 14 residues. Germline V gives CDR1 SGHDN, CDR2 FVKESK.

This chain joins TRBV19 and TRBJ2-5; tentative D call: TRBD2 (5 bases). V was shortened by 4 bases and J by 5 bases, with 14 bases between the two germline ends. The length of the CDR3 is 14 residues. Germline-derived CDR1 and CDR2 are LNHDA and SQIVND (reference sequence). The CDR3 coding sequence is TGTGCCAGTAGTAAAGTCGAGGGTGAGGAGACCCAGTACTTC. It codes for CASSKVEGEETQYF.

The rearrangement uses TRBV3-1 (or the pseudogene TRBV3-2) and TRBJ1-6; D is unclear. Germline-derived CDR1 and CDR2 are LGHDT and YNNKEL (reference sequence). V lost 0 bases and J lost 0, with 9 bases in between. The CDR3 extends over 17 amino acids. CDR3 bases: TGTGCCAGCAGCCAAGAAATAAAGAGCTCCTATAATTCACCCCTCCACTTT. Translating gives CASSQEIKSSYNSPLHF.

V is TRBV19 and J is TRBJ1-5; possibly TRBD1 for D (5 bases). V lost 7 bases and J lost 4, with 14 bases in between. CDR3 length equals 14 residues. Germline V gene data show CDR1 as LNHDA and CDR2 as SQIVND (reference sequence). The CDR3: CASNLFGTNQPQHF. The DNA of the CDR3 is TGTGCCAGTAATTTGTTCGGGACTAATCAGCCCCAGCATTTT.

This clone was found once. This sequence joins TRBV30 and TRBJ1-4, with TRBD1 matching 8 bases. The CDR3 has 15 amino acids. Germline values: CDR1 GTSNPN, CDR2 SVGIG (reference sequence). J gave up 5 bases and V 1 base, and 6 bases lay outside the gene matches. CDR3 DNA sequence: TGTGCCTGGAGTGCCCAGGGGGCATGGAATGAAAAACTGTTTTTT. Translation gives CAWSAQGAWNEKLFF.

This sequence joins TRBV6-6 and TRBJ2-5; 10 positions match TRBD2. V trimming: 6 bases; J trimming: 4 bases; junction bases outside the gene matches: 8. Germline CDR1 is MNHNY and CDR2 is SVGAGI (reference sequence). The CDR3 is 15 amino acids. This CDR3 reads CASSPPASGRETQYF. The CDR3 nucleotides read TGTGCCAGCAGCCCCCCGGCTAGCGGGAGAGAGACCCAGTACTTC.